The TCR beta chain under discussion was sequenced for a study of Ad26.COV2.S vaccination and SARS-CoV-2 variants. Measured with immunoSEQ multiplex PCR; TCRdb has only the in-frame clones, and not every one. The sample has about 680,000 clones, roughly 90% seen once; the top ten hold roughly 1.5%. Germline lookup yields CDR1 SGHNT and CDR2 YYREEE (reference sequence). Between the trimmed V and J ends, which lost 0 bases and 11 bases, there was a span of 11 bases. There are 12 residues in the CDR3. Indicated treatment: some 20 received Ad26.COV2.S at low or high dose, single or two shots; 5 received placebo; per-sample allocation not given. After the first vaccine or placebo injection, samples were drawn on day 63. This clone was counted a few times. Its antigen is as yet unknown. Study-level points and caveats: The authors reported substantial breadth in spike-specific CD8+ and CD4+ T cell responses after vaccination.

This specimen was peripheral blood, taken in a trial of Ad26.COV2.S vaccine versus placebo. V and J are TRBV5-4 and TRBJ1-1, with D unclear. The TCR originated in a person between 18 and 65 years old who received the Ad26.COV2.S COVID-19 vaccine or a placebo. CDR3 protein: CASSLDQSRAFF. Written as DNA, the CDR3 is TGTGCCAGCAGCTTGGATCAGTCTCGGGCTTTCTTT.